This T cell receptor beta chain was identified during a study of blood T cells in healthy people across ages. A second PCR, run for about 7 to 11 cycles, used a sample-barcoded 5' primer plus a J-beta primer mix. One entry per CDR3 protein results from TCRdb running MiXCR on the 5' RACE reads. The sample shows approximately 770,000 distinct CDR3 sequences, about three fifths of them seen only once. V dropped 6 bases and J dropped 2; count of bases not matched to a gene: 4. Per the germline V gene, CDR1 is MNHEY and CDR2 is SVGEGT. The CDR3 is 14 residues long. Per-sample yields of isolated PBMCs were at least 6 million. At least 5 micrograms of total RNA were extracted per sample.

Specimen: blood. This TCR came from a man aged 30 to 39 in good health. The J gene is TRBJ2-1, the V gene TRBV6-2 or TRBV6-3, with 7 bases fitting TRBD2. The CDR3: CASRPSGTYNEQFF. In nucleotides, the CDR3 is TGTGCCAGCAGACCTAGCGGAACCTACAATGAGCAGTTCTTC.